This T cell receptor beta chain stems from a study of T cell responses to AZD1222 COVID-19 vaccine (dated by TCRdb to about 2021). Looking at the study overall: A total of approximately 240 trial participants underwent TCR sequencing, of whom around 200 received two doses of AZD1222 and about 25 received two doses of the MenACWY control vaccine. Enrollment into the trials was organized by age into subgroups of 18-55, 56-69 and 70-plus years, and those subgroups contained approximately 160, 26 and 62 TCR-sequenced participants, respectively.

Concerning this clone: No antigen is known for it. One base away there is no much larger clone; base qualities are not given.

The junction shows trimming of 2 bases on V and 8 bases on J, plus 9 bases between the germline ends. The CDR3 spans 12 residues, from the cysteine through the phenylalanine. Just CDR3 DNA is preserved here, 36 bases in frame from base 1. CDR1 MNHEY and CDR2 SMNVEV were looked up in the germline V gene (reference sequence). The CDR3 regions of human TCRbeta chains were analyzed by immunosequencing. The original methods were these. Repertoire TCRs were matched against a reference library of SARS-CoV-2-specific TCRs generated with the MIRA antigen-specificity platform. Breadth was defined as the fraction of unique TCRs that were SARS-CoV-2-associated. Depth was defined as the fraction of total T cells that were SARS-CoV-2-associated. Using the MIRA data, every spike-specific TCR was mapped to the spike region that the TCR reacted to and assigned to either a CD4 or a CD8 class. Log10-transformed breadth and depth values were compared by one-way ANOVA with Sidak's multiple comparisons tests. TCRdb took over this immuneACCESS table, retaining in-frame rearrangements with V and J assigned. Such tables are incomplete; in checked studies, under half of the missing clones stem from an unresolved V gene, and the remainder is unexplained. The V and J calls and the clone size are those of that table, but D and trimming were determined from the DNA. In this sample the table shows 120,000 to 150,000 clones, approximately 90% of which occur a single time. Of the sample, 9% to 9.5% is held by the ten largest clones.

This specimen's time point label, per the study, means: about 28 days (+/-7) after the second vaccine dose. AZD1222 recipients with second doses at about 4 weeks or about 12 weeks were pooled, because spike-specific TCR depth and breadth did not differ between schedules. Samples from vaccinated people were obtained from the UK trials COV001 and COV002, which included a single-blind randomized controlled phase 2/3 trial of AZD1222 (ChAdOx1 nCoV-19) in healthy adults. Trial participant PBMC samples were collected at day 0 and day 28 after the second dose for TCRbeta chain sequencing. What the work shows at the level of the full study, not this receptor alone: After two AZD1222 doses, spike-specific TCR breadth and depth were significantly higher than at day 0 and than in MenACWY recipients. The 56-69-year group was small, and its depth increase did not reach significance, likely because of low power. The vaccine-associated CD4 TCRs covered the entire spike protein, and the dominant responses fell in regions 160-218 and 743-854. Most participants were white British and females outnumbered males, and the authors suggested that clonal diversity may have been underestimated. Conclusions about previously exposed vaccinees are limited, since just five or six AZD1222 recipients were seropositive for SARS-CoV-2 at baseline. No day 14 peak-response samples were available, so repertoires were characterized only after the peak T cell response. Reportedly, close to half of the unique spike-specific TCRs recognized epitopes lying outside the regions that are mutated in the B.1.351 and B.1.1.7 variants.

This material consisted of peripheral blood, taken 28 days after the second AZD1222 dose. The chain is encoded by TRBV27 joined to TRBJ1-2, with the D gene call left open. The TCR comes from an adult who received the AZD1222 COVID-19 vaccine. The bases are TGTGCCAGCAGTTTAGGAGGGTTCGGCTACACCTTC. Its translation reads: CASSLGGFGYTF.